These 28 T cell receptor beta chains originate from one sample sequenced in a study of T cells after yellow fever vaccination. TCRdb passed the 5' RACE reads through MiXCR, listing each CDR3 protein once. The data show about 300,000 distinct CDR3 sequences, around 6.8% seen once. Sequenced here: PBMCs, sampled approximately 40 days after the first yellow fever vaccination. These receptors were collected from a man in his late teens or twenties who received the YFV17D yellow fever vaccine.

In this sample, this clonotype turned up a few times. The gene calls are TRBV5-5 and TRBJ1-4; D is undetermined. Germline CDR1 reads SGHKS; CDR2 reads YYEKEE (reference sequence). There are 16 residues in the CDR3. The V end was cut by 6 bases, the J end by 5 bases, with 20 bases between. CDR3 in amino acids: CASTGGPTGLNEKLFF. CDR3 in DNA: TGTGCCAGCACCGGAGGGCCGACGGGTCTAAATGAAAAACTGTTTTTT.

This clonotype was seen more than once but under ten times. The chain links TRBV5-1 to TRBJ1-1; D might be TRBD1 (6 bases). Germline CDR1 reads SGHRS; CDR2 reads YFSETQ. Trimming pared 5 bases from V and 2 bases from J, leaving 19 bases between. CDR3 length: 16 residues. CDR3 sequence: CASRPTRDTINTEAFF. In DNA form, the CDR3 reads TGCGCCAGCAGACCAACCCGGGACACCATTAACACTGAAGCTTTCTTT.

The V and J genes are TRBV12-3 or TRBV12-4 and TRBJ1-2; TRBD1 matches at 8 bases. The junction had 3 bases not matched to a gene; V was cut back by 6 bases and J by 3 bases. The CDR3 covers 13 residues. For the CDR3, the DNA is TGTGCCAGCAGCGGACAGGGCGACTATGGCTACACCTTC. It yields the protein CASSGQGDYGYTF.

Only a few counts were recorded for this clonotype. V usage is TRBV9 and J usage is TRBJ2-7; D is possibly TRBD1 or TRBD2 (5 bases each). The V end was cut by 3 bases, the J end by 7 bases, with 20 bases between. CDR3 length equals 15 residues. The germline V gene has CDR1 SGDLS and CDR2 YYNGEE. The chain's CDR3 is CASSGGTVPIPEQYF. As DNA, the CDR3 is TGTGCCAGCAGCGGGGGGACGGTCCCGATCCCGGAGCAGTACTTC.

This clonotype was counted many times. The chain uses TRBV20-1 and TRBJ1-1, with D possibly being TRBD1 (5 bases). This CDR3 is built from 10 residues. Trimming removed 8 bases from V and 7 bases from J, with 11 bases in between. Per germline, CDR1 DFQATT and CDR2 SNEGSKA (reference sequence). This CDR3 reads CSLQDREAFF. The CDR3 bases are TGCAGTTTACAGGACCGTGAAGCTTTCTTT.

This clonotype was seen only a few times. The rearrangement uses TRBV2 and TRBJ1-1, with D uncertain. The V gene's germline CDR1 is SNHLY and CDR2 FYNNEI. The CDR3 runs to 15 residues. Between the trimmed V and J ends, which lost 7 bases and 0 bases, there was a span of 15 bases. The CDR3 sequence: CASMDAGSLNTEAFF. In DNA, the CDR3 is TGTGCCAGCATGGATGCGGGGAGCTTGAACACTGAAGCTTTCTTT.

At least ten counts were recorded for this clonotype. The J gene is TRBJ1-2, the V gene TRBV4-1, with 8 bases lining up with TRBD1. Germline CDR1 MGHRA, CDR2 YSYEKL. This CDR3 is 16 amino acids long. With 4 bases clipped from V and 4 bases from J, the junction kept 11 bases outside the gene matches. The DNA of the CDR3 is TGCGCCAGCAGCCTAAGCCCGGGACAGGTCGTCTATGGCTACACCTTC. Its translation is CASSLSPGQVVYGYTF.

This clonotype was seen a few times. The chain joins TRBV7-9 to TRBJ2-1; D is ambiguous. V lost 2 bases to trimming and J lost 8 bases, with 10 bases between them. Germline V CDR1 and CDR2: SEHNR, FQNEAQ (reference sequence). The CDR3 is 13 amino acids. DNA of the CDR3: TGTGCCAGCAGCTTATATCCTGCCGATGAGCAGTTCTTC. Protein product: CASSLYPADEQFF.

The chain uses TRBV12-3 or TRBV12-4 and TRBJ1-4; the match to TRBD1 covers 7 bases. This CDR3 has 13 residues. With 8 bases clipped from V and 4 bases from J, the junction kept 4 bases outside the gene matches. CDR3 sequence reads: CASLGQSNEKLFF. The CDR3 DNA follows: TGTGCCAGCTTGGGACAGAGTAATGAAAAACTGTTTTTT.

The chain joins TRBV5-6 to TRBJ2-1; D not certain. Trimming cost V 4 bases and J 0 bases, with 14 bases left between them. Germline values: CDR1 SGHDT, CDR2 YYEEEE. CDR3 size: 16 residues. This chain's CDR3 is CASSAGPLCSYNEQFF. The CDR3 DNA sequence: TGTGCCAGCAGCGCCGGGCCACTCTGCTCCTACAATGAGCAGTTCTTC.

This clonotype appeared a few times. The chain has TRBV9 and TRBJ2-3; D gene ambiguous. V lost 3 bases and J 4 bases, leaving 9 bases between the germline ends. The CDR3 length is 13 residues. CDR1 is SGDLS, CDR2 YYNGEE, per germline. CDR3 protein: CASSEPSADTQYF. CDR3 nucleotides: TGTGCCAGCAGCGAGCCTTCCGCAGATACGCAGTATTTT.

This chain links TRBV6-5 with TRBJ1-4; TRBD1 is a possible D gene (5 bases). This CDR3 has 15 residues. Germline V lookup: CDR1 MNHEY, CDR2 SVGAGI. Trimming pared 0 bases from V and 8 bases from J, leaving 13 bases between. The chain's CDR3 is CASSYSVGHREKLFF. CDR3 nucleotide sequence: TGTGCCAGCAGTTACTCAGTGGGGCATAGGGAAAAACTGTTTTTT.

The chain uses TRBV7-2 and TRBJ2-2, with 8 bases aligning to TRBD1. This CDR3 region has 15 residues. The V segment lost 1 base and the J segment 7 bases; nucleotides outside the gene matches: 5. The germline V gene encodes CDR1 SGHTA and CDR2 FQGNSA. The CDR3 DNA sequence: TGTGCCAGCAGCTTAGGGTCAGGGGGCGACGGGGAGCTGTTTTTT. This codes for CASSLGSGGDGELFF.

Only a few counts were recorded for this clonotype. The chain is built from TRBV10-3 and TRBJ1-2; D gene uncertain. This CDR3 spans 14 amino acids. Germline assignment: CDR1 ENHRY and CDR2 SYGVKD. Deletions cut 0 bases from V and 0 bases from J, with 5 bases between. The CDR3 loop is CAISESRANYGYTF. The CDR3 nucleotides are TGTGCCATCAGTGAGTCGAGGGCTAACTATGGCTACACCTTC.

This clonotype was counted only a few times. The chain recombines TRBV12-3 or TRBV12-4 with TRBJ2-2; 7 nucleotides agree with TRBD2. V dropped 5 bases and J dropped 0; count of bases not matched to a gene: 9. The CDR3 extends over 17 amino acids. CDR3 DNA: TGTGCCAGCAGTCCCCATAGCGGGTACGCGAACACCGGGGAGCTGTTTTTT. It codes for CASSPHSGYANTGELFF.

The chain recombines TRBV5-1 with TRBJ2-7, with D tentatively TRBD1 (6 bases). V was cut by 4 bases and J by 0 bases, with 14 bases left in between. Germline V gene data show CDR1 as SGHRS and CDR2 as YFSETQ. The CDR3 runs 15 residues. Written as DNA, the CDR3 is TGCGCCAGCAGCCGACTCCCGGACAGCTCCTACGAGCAGTACTTC. It encodes CASSRLPDSSYEQYF. The full variable domain, with the rest looked up from reference TRBV5-1 and TRBJ2-7, is KAGVTQTPRYLIKTRGQQVTLSCSPISGHRSVSWYQQTPGQGLQFLFEYFSETQRNKGNFPGRFSGRQFSNSRSEMNVSTLELGDSALYLCASSRLPDSSYEQYFGPGTRLTVT.

There are many counts of this clonotype. V and J are TRBV14 and TRBJ1-6; weak D call: TRBD1 (5 bases). Germline values: CDR1 SGHDN, CDR2 FVKESK. The CDR3 totals 14 residues. V lost 1 base, J lost 14 bases, and 15 bases lay in between. This CDR3 reads CASSQVLRGGSLHF. For the CDR3, the DNA is TGTGCCAGCAGCCAAGTCCTAAGGGGTGGATCCCTCCACTTT.

With respect to this clonotype: The junction departs from germline at one end; a sequencing error may be responsible. V gene TRBV7-9 combines with J gene TRBJ2-3, with unresolved D. There are 15 residues in the CDR3. Germline V lookup: CDR1 SEHNR, CDR2 FQNEAQ (reference sequence). The CDR3 DNA is TGTGCCACCAGCTTAGTAGAGACCTCGGCGGATACGCAGTATTTT. Amino acid sequence: CATSLVETSADTQYF.

This clonotype was recorded at least ten times. This chain joins TRBV5-1 and TRBJ2-7; 7 bases are a match to TRBD1. From germline, CDR1 is SGHRS and CDR2 YFSETQ. V lost 0 bases, J lost 0 bases, and 3 bases stayed unmatched. The CDR3 extends over 15 amino acids. The CDR3 is CASSLDRGSSYEQYV. The DNA of the CDR3 is TGCGCCAGCAGCTTGGACAGGGGTAGCTCCTACGAGCAGTACGTC.

The sample holds many counts of this clonotype. The chain joins TRBV5-5 to TRBJ2-3; 8 nucleotides align to TRBD1. Germline V lookup: CDR1 SGHKS, CDR2 YYEKEE (reference sequence). Trimming cost V 1 base and J 1 base; bases outside gene matches: 5. The CDR3 totals 16 residues. This CDR3 is CASSLSGQGGTDTQYF. CDR3 nucleotides: TGTGCCAGCAGCTTGAGCGGACAGGGCGGCACAGATACGCAGTATTTT. Drawing the rest from reference TRBV5-5 and TRBJ2-3, the complete variable domain is DAGVTQSPTHLIKTRGQQVTLRCSPISGHKSVSWYQQVLGQGPQFIFQYYEKEERGRGNFPDRFSARQFPNYSSELNVNALLLGDSALYLCASSLSGQGGTDTQYFGPGTRLTVL.

By sample fraction, this clonotype is medium-sized. This chain links TRBV7-6 with TRBJ2-7; D is unclear. The CDR3 is 11 residues long. In germline, CDR1 is SGHVS, CDR2 FNYEAQ. V was clipped by 5 bases and J by 3 bases, with 5 bases between them. This CDR3 is CASSPGYEQYF. Here the CDR3 DNA reads TGTGCCAGCAGCCCCGGCTACGAGCAGTACTTC.

Only a few counts were recorded for this clonotype. The genes are TRBV15 and TRBJ1-6; D is perhaps TRBD1 (5 bases). This CDR3 comprises 14 residues. Trimming took off 3 bases at V and 7 bases at J, with 10 bases between the two ends. CDR1 is LNHNV, CDR2 YYDKDF, per germline (reference sequence). The CDR3 nucleotides read TGTGCCACCAGCAGGGACACCTCAAATTCACCCCTCCACTTT. Protein product: CATSRDTSNSPLHF.

The chain uses TRBV21-1 and TRBJ1-2. TRBV21-1 is assigned pseudogene status. The CDR3 consists of 14 residues. CDR3 in amino acids: CASSKGLFGGLRPF. The CDR3 bases are TGTGCCAGCAGCAAAGGCCTTTTTGGGGGACTTAGACCTTTC.

This clonotype has a count of ten or more. The V gene is TRBV29-1, the J gene TRBJ1-1; D unresolved. The CDR3 length is 12 residues. The V end was cut by 0 bases, the J end by 4 bases, with 6 bases between. Germline V gene lookup returns CDR1 SQVTM and CDR2 ANQGSEA. DNA for the CDR3: TGCAGCGTTGAAGATTTTCCCACTGAAGCTTTCTTT. Translation: CSVEDFPTEAFF.

There are a few counts of this clonotype. The CDR3 nucleotides read TGTGCCAGCAGCTCAGGGGAACGCACAGATACGCAGTATTTT. This gives the protein CASSSGERTDTQYF. The V gene is TRBV7-9, the J gene TRBJ2-3, with TRBD1 as a possible D gene (6 bases). Germline assignment: CDR1 SEHNR and CDR2 FQNEAQ (reference sequence). The V and J ends lost 4 bases and 1 base respectively, with 9 bases between them. The CDR3 loop spans 14 amino acids. Full variable domain (missing parts from reference TRBV7-9 and TRBJ2-3): DTGVSQNPRHKITKRGQNVTFRCDPISEHNRLYWYRQTLGQGPEFLTYFQNEAQLEKSRLLSDRFSAERPKGSFSTLEIQRTEQGDSAMYLCASSSGERTDTQYFGPGTRLTVL.

V and J are TRBV11-2 and TRBJ2-5; D uncertain. The V end was cut by 5 bases, the J end by 5 bases, with 12 bases between. Looked up from germline, CDR1 is SGHAT and CDR2 is FQNNGV. CDR3 length: 13 amino acids. Here the CDR3 DNA reads TGTGCCAGCAGCGACCCAAATCAGGAGACCCAGTACTTC. It is translated as CASSDPNQETQYF.

V and J are TRBV7-2 and TRBJ2-6; no definite D call. Germline V gene data show CDR1 as SGHTA and CDR2 as FQGNSA. The CDR3 extends over 15 amino acids. V shed 3 bases and J shed 0 bases, with 6 bases lying between them. In nucleotides, the CDR3 is TGTGCCAGCAGCTTGTGGAGCTCTGGGGCCAACGTCCTGACTTTC. It encodes CASSLWSSGANVLTF.

The chain couples TRBV21-1 to TRBJ1-4; the DNA was not compared with TRBD1, the D call given in the table. TRBV21-1 is termed a pseudogene. This CDR3 has 12 amino acids. CDR3 sequence (DNA): TGTGCCAGCAGTCCTACTTTACGGGGGCTGTTTTTT. It specifies CASSPTLRGLFF.